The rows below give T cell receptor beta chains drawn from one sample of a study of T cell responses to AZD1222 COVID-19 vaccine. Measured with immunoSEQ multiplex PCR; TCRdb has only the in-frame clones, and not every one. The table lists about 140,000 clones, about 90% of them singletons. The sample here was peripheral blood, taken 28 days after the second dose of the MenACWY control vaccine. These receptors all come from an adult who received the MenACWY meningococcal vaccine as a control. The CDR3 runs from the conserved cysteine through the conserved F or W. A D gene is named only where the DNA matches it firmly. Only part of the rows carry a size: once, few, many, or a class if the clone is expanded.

TGTGCCAGCAGCCCCGTGTCGGCCGGTGAGCAGTTCTTC CASSPVSAGEQFF TRBV5-8 few TRBJ2-1 13 -
TGTGCCAGCAGTGGGACTGAAGCTTTCTTT CASSGTEAFF TRBV2 once TRBJ1-1 10 -
TGTGCCAGCAGTGAATCTGGGGCCAACTATGGCTACACCTTC CASSESGANYGYTF TRBV2 - TRBJ1-2 14 -
TGTGCCAGCAGCCAAGGGGGGAGCTCCTACAATGAGCAGTTCTTC CASSQGGSSYNEQFF TRBV14 - TRBJ2-1 15 -
TGTGCCAGCAGTTTATGGGGACGCACCGGGGAGCTGTTTTTT CASSLWGRTGELFF TRBV28 - TRBJ2-2 14 -
TGCAGCGTGTGTACCGGGACACGGAACACTGAAGCTTTCTTT CSVCTGTRNTEAFF TRBV29-1 - TRBJ1-1 14 -
TGTGCCAGCAGCCAATGGGGGGCTGAAGCTTTCTTT CASSQWGAEAFF TRBV3-1/TRBV3-2 once TRBJ1-1 12 -
TGTGCCAGCAGCTTAACAGGAGGGTTTAATGAAAAACTGTTTTTT CASSLTGGFNEKLFF TRBV7-3 - TRBJ1-4 15 -
TGTGCCAGCAGTTCTATCCTCGGGGGGCCGATGGGCTATGGCTACACCTTC CASSSILGGPMGYGYTF TRBV11-2 - TRBJ1-2 17 -
TGTGCCAGCAGTACTCCGGGACAGGACAACAATGAGCAGTTCTTC CASSTPGQDNNEQFF TRBV28 once TRBJ2-1 15 TRBD1
TGTGCCAGCAGTGAAGCTGGGACAGGGGCCAACAATCAGCCCCAGCATTTT CASSEAGTGANNQPQHF TRBV2 - TRBJ1-5 17 TRBD1
TGCAGCGCCCTCAAGGACCCCCCCTCTGTCGGCGAACAGTACTTC CSALKDPPSVGEQYF TRBV29-1 - TRBJ2-7 15 -
TGTGCCAGCAGGAAACCGGGAAACACTGAAGCTTTCTTT CASRKPGNTEAFF TRBV12-3/TRBV12-4 - TRBJ1-1 13 -
TGTGCCAGCAGTTATGGAGCGTATGAGCAGTTCTTC CASSYGAYEQFF TRBV6-2/TRBV6-3 - TRBJ2-1 12 -
TGTGCCAGTAGTATAGATAGTCCAGCCCAAGAGACCCAGTACTTC CASSIDSPAQETQYF TRBV19 once TRBJ2-5 15 -
TGCGCCAGCAGTCAATCACACCGACTAGCGGGGGCGGAGTACCAAGAGACCCAGTACTTC CASSQSHRLAGAEYQETQYF TRBV23-1 - TRBJ2-5 20 TRBD2
TGCAGTGCCAAGGAGTTGTACGAGCAGTACTTC CSAKELYEQYF TRBV20-1 - TRBJ2-7 11 -
TGTGCCAGCAGCCAAGATCTGGCGTGTCCACCCTTCACAGGGGCCAACGTCCTGACTTTC CASSQDLACPPFTGANVLTF TRBV3-1/TRBV3-2 - TRBJ2-6 20 -